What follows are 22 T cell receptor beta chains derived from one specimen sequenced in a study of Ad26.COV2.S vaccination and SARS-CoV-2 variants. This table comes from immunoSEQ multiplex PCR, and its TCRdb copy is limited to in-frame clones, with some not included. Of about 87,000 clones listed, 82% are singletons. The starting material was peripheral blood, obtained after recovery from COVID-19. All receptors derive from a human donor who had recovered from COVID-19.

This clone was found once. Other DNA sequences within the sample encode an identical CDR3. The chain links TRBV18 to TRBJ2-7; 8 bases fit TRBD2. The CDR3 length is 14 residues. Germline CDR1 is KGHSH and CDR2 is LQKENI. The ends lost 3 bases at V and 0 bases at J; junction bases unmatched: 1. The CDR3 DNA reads TGTGCCAGCTCACCCGGGACTAGCTCCTACGAGCAGTACTTC. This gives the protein CASSPGTSSYEQYF. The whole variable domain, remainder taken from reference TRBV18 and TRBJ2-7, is NAGVMQNPRHLVRRRGQEARLRCSPMKGHSHVYWYRQLPEEGLKFMVYLQKENIIDESGMPKERFSAEFPKEGPSILRIQQVVRGDSAAYFCASSPGTSSYEQYFGPGTRLTVT.

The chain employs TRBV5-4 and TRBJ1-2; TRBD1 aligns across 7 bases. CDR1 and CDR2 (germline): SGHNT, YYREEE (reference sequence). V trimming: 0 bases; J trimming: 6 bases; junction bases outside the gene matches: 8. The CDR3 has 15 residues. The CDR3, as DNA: TGTGCCAGCAGCTTGGGACAGGGAGTTAGTGATGGCTACACCTTC. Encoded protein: CASSLGQGVSDGYTF.

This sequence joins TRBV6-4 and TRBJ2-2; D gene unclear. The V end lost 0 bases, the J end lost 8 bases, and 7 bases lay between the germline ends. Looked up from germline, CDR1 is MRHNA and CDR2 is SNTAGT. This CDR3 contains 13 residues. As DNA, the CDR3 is TGTGCCAGCAGTGACTCAAATAGAGGGGAGCTGTTTTTT. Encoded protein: CASSDSNRGELFF.

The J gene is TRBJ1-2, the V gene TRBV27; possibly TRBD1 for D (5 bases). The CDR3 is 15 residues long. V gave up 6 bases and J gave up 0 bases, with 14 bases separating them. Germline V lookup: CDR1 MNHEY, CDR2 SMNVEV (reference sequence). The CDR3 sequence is CASSPQGMPNYGYTF. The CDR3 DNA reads TGTGCCAGCAGCCCCCAGGGAATGCCTAACTATGGCTACACCTTC.

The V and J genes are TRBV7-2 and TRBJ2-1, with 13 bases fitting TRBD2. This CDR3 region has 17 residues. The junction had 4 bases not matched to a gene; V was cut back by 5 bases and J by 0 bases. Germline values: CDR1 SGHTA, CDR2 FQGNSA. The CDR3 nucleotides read TGTGCCAGCAGCGCGACTAGCGGGAGGCCCTCCTACAATGAGCAGTTCTTC. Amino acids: CASSATSGRPSYNEQFF.

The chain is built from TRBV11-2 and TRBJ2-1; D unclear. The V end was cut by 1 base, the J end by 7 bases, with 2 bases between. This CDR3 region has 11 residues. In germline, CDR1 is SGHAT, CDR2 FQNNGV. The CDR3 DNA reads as TGTGCCAGCAGCTTAGGGAATGAGCAGTTCTTC. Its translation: CASSLGNEQFF.

The CDR3 protein is CASSLGPLQSLGAGEETQYF. In DNA form, the CDR3 reads TGTGCCAGCAGCTTAGGGCCTCTTCAGTCCTTAGGGGCGGGTGAAGAGACCCAGTACTTC. The chain combines TRBV13 with TRBJ2-5; D might be TRBD1 or TRBD2, each matching 5 bases. Looked up from germline, CDR1 is PRHDT and CDR2 is FYEKMQ (reference sequence). The CDR3 has 20 residues. V dropped 0 bases and J dropped 3 bases, with 26 bases sitting between them.

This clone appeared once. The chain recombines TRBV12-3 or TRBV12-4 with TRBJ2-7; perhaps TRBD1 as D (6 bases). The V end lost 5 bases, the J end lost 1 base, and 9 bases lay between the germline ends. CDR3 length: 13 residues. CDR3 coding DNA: TGTGCCAGCAGTCCGGGGACATCCTACGAGCAGTACTTC. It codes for CASSPGTSYEQYF.

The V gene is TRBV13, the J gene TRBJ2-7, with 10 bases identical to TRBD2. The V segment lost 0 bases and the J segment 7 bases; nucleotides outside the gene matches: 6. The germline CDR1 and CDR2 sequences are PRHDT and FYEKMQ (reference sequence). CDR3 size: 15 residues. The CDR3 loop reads CASSLGAGGPSEQYF. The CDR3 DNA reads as TGTGCCAGCAGCTTAGGAGCGGGAGGGCCGAGTGAGCAGTACTTC.

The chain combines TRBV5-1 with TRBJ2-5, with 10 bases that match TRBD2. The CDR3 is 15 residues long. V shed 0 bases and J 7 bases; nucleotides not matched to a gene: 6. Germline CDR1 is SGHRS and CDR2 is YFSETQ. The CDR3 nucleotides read TGCGCCAGCAGCTTGGCCGGGGAGCGGGAGGGGACCCAGTACTTC. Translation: CASSLAGEREGTQYF.

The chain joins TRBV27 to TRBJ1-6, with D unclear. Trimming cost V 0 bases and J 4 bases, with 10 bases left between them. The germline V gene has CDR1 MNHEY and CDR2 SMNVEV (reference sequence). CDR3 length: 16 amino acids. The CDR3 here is CASSLSSSNYNSPLHF. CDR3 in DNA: TGTGCCAGCAGTTTATCGTCCTCTAATTATAATTCACCCCTCCACTTT.

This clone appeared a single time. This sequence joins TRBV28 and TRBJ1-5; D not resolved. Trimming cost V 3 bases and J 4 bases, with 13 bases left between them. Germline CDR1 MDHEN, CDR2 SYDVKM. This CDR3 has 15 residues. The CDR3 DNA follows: TGTGCCAGCAGTTTTGCAGGACGGAGGAATCAGCCCCAGCATTTT. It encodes CASSFAGRRNQPQHF.

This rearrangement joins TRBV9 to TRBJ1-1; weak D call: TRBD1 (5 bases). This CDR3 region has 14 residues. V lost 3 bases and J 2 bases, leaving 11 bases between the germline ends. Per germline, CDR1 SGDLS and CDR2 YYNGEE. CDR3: CASSAREFNTEAFF. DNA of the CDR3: TGTGCCAGCAGCGCCAGGGAATTTAACACTGAAGCTTTCTTT.

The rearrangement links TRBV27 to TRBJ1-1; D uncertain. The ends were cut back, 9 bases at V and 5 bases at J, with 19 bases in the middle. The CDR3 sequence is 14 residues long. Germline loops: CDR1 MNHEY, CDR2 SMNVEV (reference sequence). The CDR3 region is CASTPWNSGTEAFF. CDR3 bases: TGTGCCAGTACTCCTTGGAATTCGGGAACTGAAGCTTTCTTT.

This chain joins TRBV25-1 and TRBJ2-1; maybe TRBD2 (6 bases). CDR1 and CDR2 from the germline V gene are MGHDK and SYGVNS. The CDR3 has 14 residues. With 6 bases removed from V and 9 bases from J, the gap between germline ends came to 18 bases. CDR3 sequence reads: CASRSSSTGLEQFF. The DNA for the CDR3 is TGTGCCAGCAGGAGTTCAAGCACGGGACTTGAGCAGTTCTTC.

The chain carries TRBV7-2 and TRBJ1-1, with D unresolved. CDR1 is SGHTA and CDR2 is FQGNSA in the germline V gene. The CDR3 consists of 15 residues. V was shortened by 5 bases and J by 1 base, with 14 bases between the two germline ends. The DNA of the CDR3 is TGTGCCAGCAGCGCCGTGGGAGGGTGGAACACTGAAGCTTTCTTT. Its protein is CASSAVGGWNTEAFF.

CDR3 sequence (DNA): TGTGCCAGCAGTTACTCGAGCGTTGCCACCCGGGATCTTGCCGGGGAGCTGTTTTTT. Translating gives CASSYSSVATRDLAGELFF. The gene calls are TRBV6-2 or TRBV6-3 and TRBJ2-2; weak D call: TRBD2 (5 bases). This CDR3 has 19 amino acids. The germline CDR1 and CDR2 sequences are MNHEY and SVGEGT. V gave up 0 bases and J gave up 6 bases, with 23 bases separating them.

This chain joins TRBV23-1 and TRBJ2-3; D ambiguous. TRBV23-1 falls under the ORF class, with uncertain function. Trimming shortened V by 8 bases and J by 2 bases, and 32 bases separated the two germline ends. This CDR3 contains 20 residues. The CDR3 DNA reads TGCGCCAGCCCTGCCGTGGGAAAGGAAGGAAAAGAAATGCCCACAGATACGCAGTATTTT. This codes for CASPAVGKEGKEMPTDTQYF.

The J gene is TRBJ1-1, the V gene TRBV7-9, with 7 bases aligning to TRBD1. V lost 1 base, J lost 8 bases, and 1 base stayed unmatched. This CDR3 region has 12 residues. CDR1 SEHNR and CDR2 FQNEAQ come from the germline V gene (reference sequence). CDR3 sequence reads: CASSLEDREAFF. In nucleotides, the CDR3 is TGTGCCAGCAGCTTAGAGGACAGGGAAGCTTTCTTT.

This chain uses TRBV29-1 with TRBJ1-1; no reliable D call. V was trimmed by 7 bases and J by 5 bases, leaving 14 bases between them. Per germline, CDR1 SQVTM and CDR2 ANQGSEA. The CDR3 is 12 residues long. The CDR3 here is CSASDGRTEAFF. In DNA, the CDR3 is TGCAGCGCCTCAGACGGCAGAACTGAAGCTTTCTTT.

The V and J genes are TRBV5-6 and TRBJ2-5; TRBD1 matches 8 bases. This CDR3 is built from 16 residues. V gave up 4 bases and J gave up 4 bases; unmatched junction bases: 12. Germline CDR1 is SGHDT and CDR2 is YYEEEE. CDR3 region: CASSAESGGAGETQYF. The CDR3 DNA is TGTGCCAGCAGCGCAGAATCAGGGGGCGCAGGAGAGACCCAGTACTTC.

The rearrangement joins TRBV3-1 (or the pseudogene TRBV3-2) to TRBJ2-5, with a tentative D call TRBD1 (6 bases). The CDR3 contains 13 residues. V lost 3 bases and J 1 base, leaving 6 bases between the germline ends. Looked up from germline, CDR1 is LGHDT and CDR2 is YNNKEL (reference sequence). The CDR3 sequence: CASSHRGQETQYF. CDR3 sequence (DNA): TGTGCCAGCAGCCACAGGGGCCAAGAGACCCAGTACTTC.